This TCR beta chain was identified in a study of shared clonotypes between healthy human individuals. Study findings and constraints: Sorted-subset sequencing was shown by rarefaction to be incomplete despite large depth.

Notes on this clone: The antigen remains unidentified.

Germline V gene sequence: CDR1 SGHDT, CDR2 YYEEEE. The V segment lost 3 bases and the J segment 4 bases; nucleotides outside the gene matches: 13. The CDR3 totals 16 residues. The repertoire was sequenced with immunoSEQ multiplex PCR; TCRdb's copy has only in-frame clones and lacks some. The sample lists about 1.5 million clones, 98% seen once, with roughly 0.45% in the top ten. This chain connects TRBV5-6 to TRBJ2-7; 7 bases line up with TRBD1. This TCR was sampled from a man aged 25 to 40 in good health. The sequencing input was naive CD4+ T cells sorted from blood. The subset is: CD45RA+ positively selected. The CDR3 DNA is TGTGCCAGCAGCTCGGGACAGCCTCTCGATTTATACGAGCAGTACTTC. The encoded protein is CASSSGQPLDLYEQYF. The variable domain in full, completed from reference TRBV5-6 and TRBJ2-7, reads DAGVTQSPTHLIKTRGQQVTLRCSPKSGHDTVSWYQQALGQGPQFIFQYYEEEERQRGNFPDRFSGHQFPNYSSELNVNALLLGDSALYLCASSSGQPLDLYEQYFGPGTRLTVT.